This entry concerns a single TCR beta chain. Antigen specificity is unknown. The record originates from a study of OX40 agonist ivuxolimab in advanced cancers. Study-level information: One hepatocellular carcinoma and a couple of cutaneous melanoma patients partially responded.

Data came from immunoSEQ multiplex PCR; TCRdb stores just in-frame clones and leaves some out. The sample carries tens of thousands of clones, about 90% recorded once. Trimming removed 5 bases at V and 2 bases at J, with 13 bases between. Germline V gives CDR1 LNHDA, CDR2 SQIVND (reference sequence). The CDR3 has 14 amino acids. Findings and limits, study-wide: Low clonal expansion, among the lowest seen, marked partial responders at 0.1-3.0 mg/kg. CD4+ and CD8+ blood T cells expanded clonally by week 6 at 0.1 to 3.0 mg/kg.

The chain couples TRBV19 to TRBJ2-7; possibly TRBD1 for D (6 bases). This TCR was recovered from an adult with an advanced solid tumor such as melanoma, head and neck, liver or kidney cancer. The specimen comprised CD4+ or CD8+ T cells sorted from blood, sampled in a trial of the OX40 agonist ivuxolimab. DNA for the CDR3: TGTGCCAGTAGTTGGACAGTAGGGCCCTACGAGCAGTACTTC. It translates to CASSWTVGPYEQYF.